The 20 T cell receptor beta chains given below trace back to one sample, sequenced in a study of regulatory T cells in long-lasting Graves disease. Time point here: persistent/refractory GD, antithyroid drugs over 5 years with positive TRAb. The TCR library was made from RNA that had been extracted from PBMCs in TRIzol. Through Arm-PCR of CDR3 regions and iRepertoire HTBI primers, TCR beta libraries were built. Each CDR3 protein gets one entry after TCRdb re-called the multiplex PCR reads with MiXCR. The table has 300,000 to 350,000 distinct CDR3 sequences, about 20% seen once. Sequencing used peripheral blood mononuclear cells (PBMCs), obtained when the disease was refractory, from a patient treated with antithyroid drugs. These receptors were obtained from a female donor with Graves disease.

The chain is built from TRBV20-1 and TRBJ1-5; D remains ambiguous. This CDR3 contains 10 residues. The germline CDR1 and CDR2 sequences are DFQATT and SNEGSKA (reference sequence). Trimming removed 6 bases at V and 5 bases at J, with 5 bases between. The CDR3 region has the DNA TGCAGTGCCAGTGATCAGCCCCAGCATTTT. Amino acid sequence: CSASDQPQHF.

This clonotype has at least ten counts. The V call is TRBV3-1, the J call TRBJ1-6; TRBD1 agrees at 7 bases. This CDR3 is 15 amino acids long. Germline CDR1 LGHDT, CDR2 YNNKEL (reference sequence). V was clipped by 3 bases and J by 7 bases; unmatched bases: 6. CDR3 bases: TGTGCCAGCAGCCACCTACAGGGGAGGAATTCACCCCTCCACTTT. Translation gives CASSHLQGRNSPLHF.

This clonotype was counted between two and nine times. The chain links TRBV5-1 to TRBJ2-5; 7 bases line up with TRBD2. Germline CDR1 and CDR2: SGHRS and YFSETQ. The ends lost 3 bases at V and 4 bases at J; junction bases unmatched: 9. CDR3 length equals 15 residues. The CDR3 sequence is CASSSQPSGGETQYF. CDR3 nucleotides: TGCGCCAGCAGCTCCCAACCTAGCGGCGGAGAGACCCAGTACTTC.

This clonotype was observed at least ten times. The chain couples TRBV2 to TRBJ2-7; tentatively, D is TRBD1 (5 bases). V lost 3 bases, J lost 2 bases, and 11 bases lay in between. This CDR3 has 14 residues. Germline V gene data show CDR1 as SNHLY and CDR2 as FYNNEI. The CDR3 nucleotides are TGTGCCAGCAGTGATTGGAGCAGGGCCTACGAGCAGTACTTC. Translating it yields CASSDWSRAYEQYF.

Remarks on this clonotype: A clone one base away is much larger, so this may be a read error. V is TRBV6-1 and J is TRBJ2-6; the D is unclear. This CDR3 has 13 residues. V was shortened by 8 bases and J by 0 bases, with 5 bases between the two germline ends. Per germline, CDR1 MNHNS and CDR2 SASEGT. The CDR3 loop is CASWVSGANVLTF. In DNA form, the CDR3 reads TGTGCCAGCTGGGTCTCTGGGGCCAACGTCCTGACTTTC.

This clonotype was counted between two and nine times. The rearrangement uses TRBV27 and TRBJ1-5; D is ambiguous. Per germline, CDR1 MNHEY and CDR2 SMNVEV (reference sequence). This CDR3 has 13 residues. Deletions cut 3 bases from V and 5 bases from J, with 8 bases between. The CDR3 loop is CASSLYSYQPQHF. The CDR3 coding sequence is TGTGCCAGCAGTTTGTACAGCTATCAGCCCCAGCATTTT.

The chain couples TRBV18 to TRBJ2-7; D is possibly TRBD2 (5 bases). This CDR3 comprises 14 residues. Germline V gene sequence: CDR1 KGHSH, CDR2 LQKENI. Trimming removed 6 bases at V and 4 bases at J, with 16 bases between. The CDR3 loop is CASSPDSVSYEQYF. In DNA form, the CDR3 reads TGTGCCAGCTCCCCCGATAGCGTCTCTTACGAGCAGTACTTC.

In its sample, this clonotype was seen a few times. The CDR3 reads CSVDVVGSGYEQYF. The CDR3 DNA is TGCAGCGTTGATGTTGTGGGGAGCGGATACGAGCAGTACTTC. V is TRBV29-1 and J is TRBJ2-7; tentatively, D is TRBD2 (5 bases). The CDR3 is made up of 14 amino acids. The V end was cut by 3 bases, the J end by 4 bases, with 16 bases between. Per the germline V gene, CDR1 is SQVTM and CDR2 is ANQGSEA.

This clonotype was seen only once. The chain links TRBV20-1 to TRBJ2-7; weak D call: TRBD2 (6 bases). The V and J ends lost 1 base and 4 bases respectively, with 11 bases between them. CDR1 and CDR2 from the germline V gene are DFQATT and SNEGSKA (reference sequence). The CDR3 is made up of 13 amino acids. The CDR3 loop reads CSARALGGYEQYF. CDR3 in DNA: TGCAGTGCTAGAGCACTGGGGGGTTACGAGCAGTACTTC.

This clonotype was detected many times. This chain uses TRBV7-9 with TRBJ1-4; possibly TRBD1 for D (5 bases). This CDR3 region has 20 residues. CDR1 SEHNR and CDR2 FQNEAQ come from the germline V gene (reference sequence). V was shortened by 3 bases and J by 3 bases, with 26 bases between the two germline ends. The CDR3 protein is CASSFPLVPKGHLANEKLFF. Written as DNA, the CDR3 is TGTGCCAGCAGCTTTCCCCTGGTGCCCAAAGGACATCTGGCTAATGAAAAACTGTTTTTT.

This clonotype showed up many times. The chain links TRBV11-3 to TRBJ2-2, with 9 positions matching TRBD1. Germline assignment: CDR1 SGHNT and CDR2 YENEEA. The ends lost 5 bases at V and 5 bases at J; junction bases unmatched: 6. This CDR3 has 15 residues. For the CDR3, the DNA is TGTGCCAGCAGCGTACAGGGGGCCGGGACCGGGGAGCTGTTTTTT. This sequence encodes CASSVQGAGTGELFF.

This clonotype was detected only a few times. The chain carries TRBV10-3 and TRBJ1-6; 7 bases are a match to TRBD1. V was pared by 7 bases and J by 9 bases, with 6 bases of the junction left unmatched. This CDR3 is built from 13 residues. Germline V gene data show CDR1 as ENHRY and CDR2 as SYGVKD. The DNA of the CDR3 is TGTGCCATCACCACAGGGGCAGGTTCACCCCTCCACTTT. Amino acid sequence: CAITTGAGSPLHF.

The table lists this clonotype with many counts. The V and J genes are TRBV7-3 and TRBJ2-7, with 13 bases matching TRBD2. Per germline, CDR1 SGHTA and CDR2 FQGTGA. There are 14 residues in the CDR3. V shed 5 bases and J 7 bases; nucleotides not matched to a gene: 5. The CDR3 nucleotides read TGTGCCAGCAGCATAGGGACTAGCGGGGCTGAGCAGTACTTC. It specifies CASSIGTSGAEQYF.

V gene TRBV7-9 combines with J gene TRBJ1-3, with TRBD1 identical over 8 bases. Trimming removed 0 bases from V and 4 bases from J; junction bases left unmatched: 5. CDR3 length equals 16 residues. Germline CDR1 and CDR2: SEHNR and FQNEAQ (reference sequence). The CDR3 reads CASSLARRGRGNTIYF. CDR3 DNA sequence: TGTGCCAGCAGCTTAGCGCGCAGGGGGCGCGGAAACACCATATATTTT.

A remark on this clonotype: This sequence may be a read error, since a much larger clone differs from it by one base. The rearrangement joins TRBV7-6 to TRBJ2-7, with 7 bases identical to TRBD2. The CDR3 totals 16 residues. Germline V gene lookup returns CDR1 SGHVS and CDR2 FNYEAQ. The CDR3 sequence: CASSPNGGSGSYQQYF. The CDR3 DNA reads TGTGCCAGCAGCCCTAATGGCGGGAGTGGGTCCTACCAGCAGTACTTC.

In this sample, this clonotype turned up a few times. This chain connects TRBV18 to TRBJ2-7, with D uncertain. Germline V CDR1 and CDR2: KGHSH, LQKENI. Deletions cut 1 base from V and 6 bases from J, with 10 bases between. This CDR3 comprises 13 residues. CDR3 protein: CASSPLRVTEQYF. Here the CDR3 DNA reads TGTGCCAGCTCACCACTTCGGGTTACCGAGCAGTACTTC.

A few counts support this clonotype. The chain carries TRBV20-1 and TRBJ1-5; 9 nucleotides match TRBD1. The CDR3 sequence is 12 residues long. From germline, CDR1 is DFQATT and CDR2 SNEGSKA (reference sequence). With V trimmed by 6 bases and J by 7 bases, 4 bases remained unmatched. This CDR3 reads CSADRGGQPQHF. The CDR3 region has the DNA TGCAGTGCCGACAGGGGGGGCCAGCCCCAGCATTTT.

The chain has TRBV20-1 and TRBJ2-7; TRBD2 aligns across 13 bases. This CDR3 spans 14 amino acids. Germline V gene data show CDR1 as DFQATT and CDR2 as SNEGSKA (reference sequence). Trimming took 4 bases from V and 4 from J; bases not matched to a gene: 4. The CDR3 DNA reads TGCAGTGCTACGGGACTAGCGGGGAATTACGAGCAGTACTTC. Its protein product is CSATGLAGNYEQYF.

There are many counts of this clonotype. This chain connects TRBV6-2 or TRBV6-3 to TRBJ2-7; D call uncertain. The germline CDR1 and CDR2 sequences are MNHEY and SVGEGT. CDR3 length equals 16 residues. V was shortened by 5 bases and J by 0 bases, with 17 bases between the two germline ends. CDR3 loop: CASSELRQGPSYEQYF. The DNA of the CDR3 is TGTGCCAGCAGTGAACTCCGACAAGGGCCCTCCTACGAGCAGTACTTC.

This clonotype was counted a few times. This chain uses TRBV6-2 or TRBV6-3 with TRBJ1-4; TRBD1 might be the D (6 bases). CDR1 is MNHEY, CDR2 SVGEGT, per germline. With 0 bases removed from V and 8 bases from J, the gap between germline ends came to 13 bases. The CDR3 covers 15 residues. The CDR3: CASSYSGTKREKLFF. CDR3 DNA sequence: TGTGCCAGCAGTTACTCCGGGACAAAAAGGGAAAAACTGTTTTTT.